This is a list of T cell receptor beta chains from one sample in a study of beta chain features in type 1 diabetes. TCRdb's copy holds only in-frame clones and misses some; the assay was immunoSEQ multiplex PCR. The sample comprises some 370,000 clones, 8% to 10% of which are singletons, and approximately 0.6% rests with the top ten. Sequenced input: central memory CD4+ T cells from blood. The receptors were sampled from a man aged 25-45 years with type 1 diabetes. The CDR3 runs from the conserved cysteine through the conserved F or W. A D gene is named only where the DNA matches it firmly. Expanded clones get a size class; other rows say once, few or many, or leave the size out.

J,size,V,D,DNA,CDR3
TRBJ2-7,-,TRBV19,TRBD1,TGTGCCAGTAGTAGCCTGTGGGGACAGTCGGACTACGAGCAGTACTTC,CASSSLWGQSDYEQYF
TRBJ2-3,few,TRBV6-1,-,TGTGCCAGCAGTGAAAACTTACCCCCAGATACGCAGTATTTT,CASSENLPPDTQYF
TRBJ2-3,few,TRBV9,-,TGTGCCAGCAGCAAGGTCCTCTCTAGCACAGATACGCAGTATTTT,CASSKVLSSTDTQYF
TRBJ2-7,-,TRBV6-5,TRBD1,TGTGCCAGCCGACAGGGTAATGGCTACGAGCAGTACTTC,CASRQGNGYEQYF
TRBJ2-3,few,TRBV19,TRBD2,TGTGCCAGTCGACTGAGAGCGGGAGGCCCAGATACGCAGTATTTT,CASRLRAGGPDTQYF
TRBJ2-5,few,TRBV6-5,-,TGTGCCAGCCTGGGGCAGGGGGAGACCCAGTACTTC,CASLGQGETQYF
TRBJ2-1,many,TRBV28,TRBD1,TGTGCCAGCAGCTGGGCAACGGGACAGGGGAACAATGAGCAGTTCTTC,CASSWATGQGNNEQFF
TRBJ2-3,-,TRBV6-5,TRBD2,TGTGCCAGCAGTTATAGCGGGAGGCTGGGAGATACGCAGTATTTT,CASSYSGRLGDTQYF
TRBJ1-1,-,TRBV4-1,-,TGCGCCAGCAGCCAAGTGGGGAGGCAGAACACTGAAGCTTTCTTT,CASSQVGRQNTEAFF
TRBJ1-1,few,TRBV4-2,-,TGTGCCAGCAGCGACCTGACATTGAACACTGAAGCTTTCTTT,CASSDLTLNTEAFF
TRBJ2-4,once,TRBV19,-,TGTGCCAGTAGTATTAGGCCGAAAAACATTCAGTACTTC,CASSIRPKNIQYF
TRBJ2-7,few,TRBV6-5,TRBD1,TGTGCCACCACTCCGCGGCAGGGGGCTTACGAGCAGTACTTC,CATTPRQGAYEQYF
TRBJ2-3,-,TRBV7-2,TRBD1,TGTGCCAGCAGCCTCGGGACAGGGGGCACGCGAAGCACAGATACGCAGTATTTT,CASSLGTGGTRSTDTQYF
TRBJ2-7,few,TRBV18,TRBD1,TGTGCCAGCTCACCACAATCGGGACAGACCTACGAGCAGTACTTC,CASSPQSGQTYEQYF
TRBJ2-5,-,TRBV6-5,-,TGTGCCAGCAGACATACAGGGAGTGCCCAAGAGACCCAGTACTTC,CASRHTGSAQETQYF
TRBJ2-1,-,TRBV19,TRBD2,TGTGCCAGTAGTATCCACCTAGCGGACTCTTACAATGAGCAGTTCTTC,CASSIHLADSYNEQFF
TRBJ2-3,-,TRBV5-1,-,TGCGCCAGCAGCTTGGATGGACTCTCGGCAGATACGCAGTATTTT,CASSLDGLSADTQYF
TRBJ2-5,few,TRBV7-2,-,TGTGCCAGCAGCTTTTCCCCAGCTCCCCAAGAGACCCAGTACTTC,CASSFSPAPQETQYF
TRBJ1-2,-,TRBV27,-,TGTGCCAGCAGTTTCCCGGGGGGGCCTGTCTACACCTTC,CASSFPGGPVYTF
TRBJ2-3,few,TRBV27,-,TGTGCCAGCAGCCGACGAACAGCCCCGACTAGCACAGATACGCAGTATTTT,CASSRRTAPTSTDTQYF
TRBJ2-1,-,TRBV7-6,-,TGTGCCAGCAGCTTGGGGAGTCGGTCCTACAATGAGCAGTTCTTC,CASSLGSRSYNEQFF
TRBJ2-3,-,TRBV27,-,TGTGCCAGCAGTTCGCGTCAGGGTAGCACAGATACGCAGTATTTT,CASSSRQGSTDTQYF
TRBJ1-2,few,TRBV7-9,-,TGTGCCAGCAGCTTAGCAGGGGTTGAGGGCTACACCTTC,CASSLAGVEGYTF
TRBJ2-1,few,TRBV5-1,TRBD1,TGCGCCAGCAGCTTGATAATAGGGGACAGGGGGGGAAATGAGCAGTTCTTC,CASSLIIGDRGGNEQFF
TRBJ2-1,-,TRBV27,TRBD2,TGTGCCAGCAGTCTAGCGGGAGGGTTTACCCATGAGCAGTTCTTC,CASSLAGGFTHEQFF
TRBJ1-4,-,TRBV30,TRBD1,TGTGCCTGGAGATCCGGGACAGGGGTCGAAAAACTGTTTTTT,CAWRSGTGVEKLFF
TRBJ1-2,many,TRBV7-9,-,TGTGCCAGCAGCCCTCACCTCAGGGACGGCTACACCTTC,CASSPHLRDGYTF
TRBJ2-5,-,TRBV11-3,-,TGTGCCAGCAGCTTAGGTGGGGCGGAGACCCAGTACTTC,CASSLGGAETQYF
TRBJ2-1,many,TRBV19,TRBD2,TGTGCCAGTAGTACCCGGACTAGCCGTATTTCGAATGAGCAGTTCTTC,CASSTRTSRISNEQFF
TRBJ1-5,-,TRBV6-6,-,TGTGCCAGCGAAGGGTTACAGGGTCAGGTTCAGCCCCAGCATTTT,CASEGLQGQVQPQHF
TRBJ2-5,-,TRBV5-1,-,TGCGCCAGCAGCGCCACAGGGTCTTTCGAAGAGACCCAGTACTTC,CASSATGSFEETQYF
TRBJ2-3,-,TRBV27,-,TGTGCCAGCAGTTGGGGAGCGGGCACAGATACGCAGTATTTT,CASSWGAGTDTQYF
TRBJ2-7,-,TRBV25-1,TRBD1,TGTGCCAGCAGTGAATCAGGGGGCGTTAACGAGCAGTACTTC,CASSESGGVNEQYF
TRBJ1-1,few,TRBV7-2,-,TGTGCCAGCAGCTTTGACAGCCTAAACACTGAAGCTTTCTTT,CASSFDSLNTEAFF
TRBJ2-7,-,TRBV7-8,-,TGTGCCAGCAGTTTAGACCGGACCTCCTACGAGCAGTACTTC,CASSLDRTSYEQYF
TRBJ2-7,-,TRBV19,TRBD1,TGTGCCAGTAGTTTCTCCGGACAGGGGGCCTACGAGCAGTACTTC,CASSFSGQGAYEQYF
TRBJ1-1,many,TRBV28,-,TGTGCCAGCAGTTTACCGGGGGGAGTAAGTAATGAGGACACTGAAGCTTTCTTT,CASSLPGGVSNEDTEAFF
TRBJ1-2,few,TRBV4-2,TRBD1,TGTGCCAGCAGCTTCAACAGGGGAGGTTACACCTTC,CASSFNRGGYTF
TRBJ1-1,few,TRBV4-1,-,TGCGCCAGCAGCCCGCCCCGGGGGAACACTGAAGCTTTCTTT,CASSPPRGNTEAFF
TRBJ2-5,few,TRBV5-1,TRBD1,TGCGCCAGCAGCATGGGACAGGGCCCACAAGAGACCCAGTACTTC,CASSMGQGPQETQYF
TRBJ2-7,-,TRBV6-5,TRBD1,TGTGCCAGCAGTCGACAGGGGAAAACCTACGAGCAGTACTTC,CASSRQGKTYEQYF
TRBJ2-1,medium-sized,TRBV7-2,TRBD2,TGTGCCAGCAGCTCGACTAGCGGGAGCAATGAGCAGTTCTTC,CASSSTSGSNEQFF
TRBJ2-2,few,TRBV19,TRBD2,TGTGCCAGTAGTCCGGGACTACCGAACACCGGGGAGCTGTTTTTT,CASSPGLPNTGELFF
TRBJ2-7,-,TRBV11-2,TRBD2,TGTGCCAGCAGCCCAAGCGGGAAGTACGAGCAGTACTTC,CASSPSGKYEQYF
TRBJ1-1,-,TRBV2,-,TGTGCCAGCAGTGAGAGGTGGACTGAAGCTTTCTTT,CASSERWTEAFF
TRBJ2-7,-,TRBV15,-,TGTGCCACCAGCAGAGGAAAGCAGGGCACCTACGAGCAGTACTTC,CATSRGKQGTYEQYF
TRBJ2-2,few,TRBV19,-,TGTGCCAGTAGTATTACAGGGTTAGGCGGGGAGCTGTTTTTT,CASSITGLGGELFF
TRBJ1-1,-,TRBV6-1,-,TGTGCCAGCAGCCCTGCAGAGACGGGGAGGACTGAAGCTTTCTTT,CASSPAETGRTEAFF
TRBJ2-6,-,TRBV19,-,TGTGCCAGTAGACCCCTCCCGGGGGAGGAGGGGGCCAACGTCCTGACTTTC,CASRPLPGEEGANVLTF
TRBJ1-5,-,TRBV6-1,-,TGTGCCAGCAGTGAAGCGGGGAGACAGCCCCAGCATTTT,CASSEAGRQPQHF
TRBJ1-2,-,TRBV6-4,-,TGTGCCAGCAGTGACTCGTCCAACTATGGCTACACCTTC,CASSDSSNYGYTF